The TCR beta chain under discussion was sequenced for a study of Graves' ophthalmopathy and Graves' hyperthyroidism. TCR beta CDR3 regions were amplified from RNA transcripts. HTBI primers were employed in first-round RT-PCR, then a second-round multiplex PCR followed. TCRdb re-called the multiplex PCR reads with MiXCR, one entry per CDR3 protein. The table lists a few hundred thousand distinct CDR3 sequences, approximately 15% of them singletons, with approximately 7% in the top ten. The CDR3 runs to 14 residues. V was clipped by 5 bases and J by 7 bases; unmatched bases: 10. Germline V gene sequence: CDR1 SGHAT, CDR2 FQDESV (reference sequence). The PBMCs used were ones drawn from 7.5 to 10 ml of fresh peripheral blood. This clonotype was seen repeatedly, ten times or more.

The sequencing sample was made of peripheral blood. V usage is TRBV11-1 and J usage is TRBJ2-7; 8 bases align to TRBD1. The TCR was taken from a woman aged 18-29 years with stable Graves' hyperthyroidism. The CDR3 protein is CASSDPDRGGEQYF. CDR3 in DNA: TGTGCCAGCAGCGATCCCGACAGGGGAGGTGAGCAGTACTTC. The full variable domain, its missing parts supplied by reference TRBV11-1 and TRBJ2-7, is EAEVAQSPRYKITEKSQAVAFWCDPISGHATLYWYRQILGQGPELLVQFQDESVVDDSQLPKDRFSAERLKGVDSTLKIQPAELGDSAMYLCASSDPDRGGEQYFGPGTRLTVT.